Here is one TCR beta chain with its context. As yet, its antigen is unknown. The CDR3 contains 12 residues. Trimming pared 2 bases from V and 9 bases from J, leaving 9 bases between. Germline V gene sequence: CDR1 MDHEN, CDR2 SYDVKM. The data are from a study of OX40 agonist ivuxolimab in advanced cancers. TCRdb's table, derived via immunoSEQ multiplex PCR, lists solely in-frame clones and lacks some. The table lists 45,000 to 65,000 clones, nearly 90% of them singletons, with 11% in the top ten. Findings and limits, study-wide: The study found that CD8+ T cells averaged more expanded clones than CD4+.

This sequence originates from an adult with an advanced solid tumor such as melanoma, head and neck, liver or kidney cancer. The source material was CD4+ or CD8+ T cells sorted from blood, sampled in a trial of the OX40 agonist ivuxolimab. The rearrangement joins TRBV28 to TRBJ2-3; the D gene is possibly TRBD1 (6 bases). CDR3 nucleotide sequence: TGTGCCAGCAGTTTAGGGGGCACGACGCAGTATTTT. Translated, it gives CASSLGGTTQYF.